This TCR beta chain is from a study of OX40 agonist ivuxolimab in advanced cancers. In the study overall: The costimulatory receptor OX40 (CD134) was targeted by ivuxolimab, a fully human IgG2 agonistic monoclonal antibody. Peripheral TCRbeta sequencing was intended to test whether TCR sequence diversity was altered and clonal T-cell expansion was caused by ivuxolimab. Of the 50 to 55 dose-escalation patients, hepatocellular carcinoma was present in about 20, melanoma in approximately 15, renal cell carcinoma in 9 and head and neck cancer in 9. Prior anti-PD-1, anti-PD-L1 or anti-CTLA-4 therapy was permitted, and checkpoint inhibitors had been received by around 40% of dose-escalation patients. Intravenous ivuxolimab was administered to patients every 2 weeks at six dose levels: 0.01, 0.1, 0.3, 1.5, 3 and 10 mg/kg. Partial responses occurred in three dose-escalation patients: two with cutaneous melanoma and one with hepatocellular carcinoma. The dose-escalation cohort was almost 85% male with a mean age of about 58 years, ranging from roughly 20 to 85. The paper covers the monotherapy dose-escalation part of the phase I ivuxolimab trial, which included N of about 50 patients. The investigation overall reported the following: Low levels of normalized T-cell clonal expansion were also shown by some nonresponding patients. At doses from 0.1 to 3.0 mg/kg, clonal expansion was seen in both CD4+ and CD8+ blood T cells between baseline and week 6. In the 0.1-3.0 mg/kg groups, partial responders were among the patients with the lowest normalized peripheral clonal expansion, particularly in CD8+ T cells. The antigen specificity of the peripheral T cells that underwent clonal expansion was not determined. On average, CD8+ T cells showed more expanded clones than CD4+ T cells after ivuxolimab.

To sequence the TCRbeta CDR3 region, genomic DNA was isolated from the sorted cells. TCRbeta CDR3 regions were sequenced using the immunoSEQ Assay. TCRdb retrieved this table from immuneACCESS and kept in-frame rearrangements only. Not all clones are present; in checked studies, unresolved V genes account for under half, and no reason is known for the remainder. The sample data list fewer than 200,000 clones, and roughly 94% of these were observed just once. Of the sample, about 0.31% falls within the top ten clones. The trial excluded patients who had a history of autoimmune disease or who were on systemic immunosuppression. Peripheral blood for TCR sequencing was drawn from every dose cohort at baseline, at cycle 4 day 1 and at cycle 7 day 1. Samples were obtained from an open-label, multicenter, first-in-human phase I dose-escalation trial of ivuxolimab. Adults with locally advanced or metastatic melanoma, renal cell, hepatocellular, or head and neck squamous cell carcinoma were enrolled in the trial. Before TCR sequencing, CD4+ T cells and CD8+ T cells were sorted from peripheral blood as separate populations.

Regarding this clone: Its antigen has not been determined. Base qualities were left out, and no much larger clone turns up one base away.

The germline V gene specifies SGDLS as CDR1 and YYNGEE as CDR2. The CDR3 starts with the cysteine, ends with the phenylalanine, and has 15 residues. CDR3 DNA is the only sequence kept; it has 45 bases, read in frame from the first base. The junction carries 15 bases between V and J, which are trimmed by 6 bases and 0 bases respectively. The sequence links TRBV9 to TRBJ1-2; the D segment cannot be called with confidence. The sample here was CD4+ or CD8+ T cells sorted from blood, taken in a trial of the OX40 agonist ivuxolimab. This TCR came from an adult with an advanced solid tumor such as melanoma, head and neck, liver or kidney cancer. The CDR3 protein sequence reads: CASKNQPLSNYGYTF. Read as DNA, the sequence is TGTGCCAGCAAGAATCAACCCCTTTCTAACTATGGCTACACCTTC. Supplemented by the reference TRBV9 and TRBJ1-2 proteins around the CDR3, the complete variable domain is DSGVTQTPKHLITATGQRVTLRCSPRSGDLSVYWYQQSLDQGLQFLIQYYNGEERAKGNILERFSAQQFPDLHSELNLSSLELGDSALYFCASKNQPLSNYGYTFGSGTRLTVV.